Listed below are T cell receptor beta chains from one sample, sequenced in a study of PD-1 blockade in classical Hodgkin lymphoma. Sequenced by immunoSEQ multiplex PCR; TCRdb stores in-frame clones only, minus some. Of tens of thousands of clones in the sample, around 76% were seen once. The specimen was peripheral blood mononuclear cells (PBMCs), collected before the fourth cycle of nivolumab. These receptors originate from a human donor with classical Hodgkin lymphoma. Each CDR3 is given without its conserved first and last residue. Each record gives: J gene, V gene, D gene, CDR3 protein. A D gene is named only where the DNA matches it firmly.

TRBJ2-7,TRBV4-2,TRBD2,ASSQEAGEAYEQY
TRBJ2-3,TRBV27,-,ASSLWGLTDTQY
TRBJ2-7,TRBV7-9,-,ASSLVSDTEQY
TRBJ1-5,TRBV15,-,ATNPGLTGQPQH
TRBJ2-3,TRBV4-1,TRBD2,ASSLTSGSADTQY
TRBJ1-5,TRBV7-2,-,ASSRTLAGNQPQH
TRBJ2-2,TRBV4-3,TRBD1,ASSHLTGRPGELF
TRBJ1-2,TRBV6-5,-,ASSITGKANYGYT
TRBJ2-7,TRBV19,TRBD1,ASSVGQESYEQY
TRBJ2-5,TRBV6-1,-,ASSEEGTQETQY
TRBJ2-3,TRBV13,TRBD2,ASSSGLAGPSTDTQY
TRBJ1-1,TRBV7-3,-,ASSLVLLGANTEAF
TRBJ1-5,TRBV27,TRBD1,ASSFQGEAQPQH
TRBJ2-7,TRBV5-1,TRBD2,ASSLGLALSYEQY
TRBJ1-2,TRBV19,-,ASSWGVANYGYT
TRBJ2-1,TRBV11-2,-,ASSLTGDYNEQF
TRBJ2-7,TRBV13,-,ASSEGGSSYEQY
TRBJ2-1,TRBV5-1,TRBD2,ASTSGEVNEQF
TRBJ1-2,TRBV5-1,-,ASSLDGQTYGYT
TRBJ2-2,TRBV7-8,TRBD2,ASSLYSGRNTGELF
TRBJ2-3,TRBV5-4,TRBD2,ASSLRGTSGRTLGTDTQY
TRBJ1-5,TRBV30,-,AWTPRGLSNQPQH
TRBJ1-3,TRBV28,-,ASSTPPRAIY
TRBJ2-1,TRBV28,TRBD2,ASSLIAGGPNGEQF
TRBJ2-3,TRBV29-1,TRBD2,SASGGSTDTQY
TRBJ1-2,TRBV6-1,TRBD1,ASSSPGGLGYT
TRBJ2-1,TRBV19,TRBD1,ASKRKGAPSSYNEQF
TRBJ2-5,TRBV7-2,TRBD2,ASILAGPGAQY
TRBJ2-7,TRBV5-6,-,ASSLTVLSSYEQY
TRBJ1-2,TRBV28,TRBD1,ASSLSRGGGYT
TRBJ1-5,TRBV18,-,ASSGVAGAPNQPQH
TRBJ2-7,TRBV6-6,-,ASRPASFSEQY
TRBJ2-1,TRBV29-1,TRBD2,SVPRLGLVGNEQF
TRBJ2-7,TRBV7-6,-,ASSGGITYEQY
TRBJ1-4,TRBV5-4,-,ASSLGGVNEKLF
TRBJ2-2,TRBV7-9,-,ASSLWTGELF
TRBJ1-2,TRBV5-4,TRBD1,ASSGGQTLSGYT
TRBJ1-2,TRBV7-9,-,ASSLEGRIYGYT
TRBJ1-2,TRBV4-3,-,ASSPLQGYYGYT
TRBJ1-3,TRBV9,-,ASSVGTDNTIY
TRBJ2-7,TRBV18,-,ASHSSPGLVQGEQY
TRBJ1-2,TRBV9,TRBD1,ASSRTGVGYT
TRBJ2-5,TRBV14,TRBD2,ASSQERGLRAETQY
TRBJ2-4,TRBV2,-,ASSVLTAKNIQY
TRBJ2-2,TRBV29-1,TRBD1,SGRLRQGADAGELF
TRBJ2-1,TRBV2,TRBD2,ASSENWAGGANEQF
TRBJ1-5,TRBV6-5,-,ASSRGFNQPQH
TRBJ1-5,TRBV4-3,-,ASSQDAQGLYQPQH
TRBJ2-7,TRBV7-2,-,ASSLRGGNEKQY
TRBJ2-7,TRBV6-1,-,ASSTPGNSYEQY
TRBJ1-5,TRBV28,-,ASSAMQGRQPQH
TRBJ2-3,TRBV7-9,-,ASSLETSRSTQY
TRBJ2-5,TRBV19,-,ASSLNHLETQY